By proportion, the clone carrying this T cell receptor beta chain is medium-sized (0.01 to 0.1%). The antigen is not known. This CDR3 has 12 residues. V shed 5 bases and J shed 7 bases, with 9 bases lying between them. Germline V lookup: CDR1 SEHNR, CDR2 FQNEAQ (reference sequence). The data were taken from a study of prognosis after radiotherapy for stage I lung cancer. Study-level background: Without exception, patients with non-small cell lung cancer were deemed medically inoperable. Study findings and constraints: Tumor-specific reactivity of the expanded TCR clones remained undetermined.

Two sampling time points were used, and around 6 milliliters of peripheral blood were drawn at each. Two-round multiplex PCR, the amplification method, yielded TCR beta CDR3 from genomic DNA. The first round of PCR was done with primers that matched each TRBV and TRBJ gene. Via MiXCR, TCRdb re-called the multiplex PCR reads, giving one row per CDR3 protein. The data contain approximately 8,800 distinct CDR3 sequences, 60% to 65% of them singletons. This TCR derives from a donor aged 50 or older with non-small cell lung cancer. The sequences come from PBMCs, collected before or after stereotactic body radiation therapy (not recorded which). This chain joins TRBV7-9 and TRBJ2-1; D is unresolved. The CDR3 sequence: CASSLDLNEQFF. In DNA form, the CDR3 reads TGTGCCAGCAGCCTAGATTTGAATGAGCAGTTCTTC.